This TCR beta chain was sequenced in a study of blood T cells in healthy people across ages. Overall study context: Template switching recovered approximately one barcoded beta molecule for every two T cells.

A second PCR of 7 to 11 cycles used a sample-barcoded 5' primer and a J-beta primer mix. TCRdb processed the 5' RACE reads anew with MiXCR; each CDR3 protein has one entry. The data hold approximately 780,000 distinct CDR3 sequences, with roughly 24% observed a single time. Germline V gene sequence: CDR1 MNHEY, CDR2 SVGAGI. This CDR3 spans 15 amino acids. A further study also used this sample, focusing on T cells of mothers and their children.

This receptor was taken from a boy younger than 18 in good health. V is TRBV6-5 and J is TRBJ2-5, with 9 bases that match TRBD2. The end of the DNA fits TRBJ2-1 better, so the J call may be wrong. Sequencing input: blood. For the CDR3, the DNA is TGTGCCACAAGCAGCGGAAGAGCGGGGGGACTTGAGCAGTTCTTC. This codes for CATSSGRAGGLEQFF.